The 12 T cell receptor beta chains reported below all come from one sample, sequenced in a study of human CD8 memory T cell subsets. Preparation of the TCR beta libraries relied on UMI-labeled 5' RACE. From its re-call of the 5' RACE reads, TCRdb lists each CDR3 protein once, without DNA. Its clone listing holds about 10,000 distinct CDR3 sequences. What was sequenced was CD8+ T cells from PBMCs. Every receptor here comes from a human donor in good health.

This CDR3 reads CASSLDPPSYNEQFF. The rearrangement joins TRBV12-3 or TRBV12-4 to TRBJ2-1; lacking DNA, the TRBD1 call made by TCRdb goes unchecked. CDR3 length: 15 residues.

The chain recombines TRBV29-1 with TRBJ2-3; as DNA is missing, the TRBD2 call by TCRdb cannot be tested. Per germline, CDR1 SQVTM and CDR2 ANQGSEA. The CDR3 is made up of 15 amino acids. This CDR3 reads CSVEWGQRGTDTQYF.

The chain employs TRBV12-3 or TRBV12-4 and TRBJ2-1; TCRdb's D call, TRBD2, is unchecked because there is no DNA. This CDR3 has 15 amino acids. CDR3 residues: CASSRLAGVGNEQFF.

The gene calls are TRBV5-6 and TRBJ2-5; checking the TCRdb D call of TRBD2 is not possible without DNA. The germline V gene encodes CDR1 SGHDT and CDR2 YYEEEE. The CDR3 has 13 amino acids. The CDR3 here is CASSMDGGETQYF.

This rearrangement joins TRBV19 to TRBJ1-6. The CDR3 contains 14 residues. The germline V gene has CDR1 LNHDA and CDR2 SQIVND (reference sequence). CDR3: CASSINHANSPLHF. The whole variable domain, remainder taken from reference TRBV19 and TRBJ1-6, is DGGITQSPKYLFRKEGQNVTLSCEQNLNHDAMYWYRQDPGQGLRLIYYSQIVNDFQKGDIAEGYSVSREKKESFPLTVTSAQKNPTAFYLCASSINHANSPLHFGNGTRLTVT.

This rearrangement joins TRBV4-1 to TRBJ2-7; without DNA, the TCRdb call of TRBD1 cannot be checked. There are 15 residues in the CDR3. Germline loops: CDR1 MGHRA, CDR2 YSYEKL. The CDR3 region is CASSQGTGGTNEQYF.

The gene calls are TRBV6-5 and TRBJ2-7. Looked up from germline, CDR1 is MNHEY and CDR2 is SVGAGI. The CDR3 length is 14 residues. CDR3 sequence reads: CASSYGTGFYEQYF.

This chain uses TRBV5-6 with TRBJ2-7; TCRdb names TRBD1, which stays unverified in the absence of DNA. The CDR3 contains 15 residues. The germline gives CDR1 SGHDT, CDR2 YYEEEE. Here the CDR3 reads CASSLGGGGRDEQYF.

The chain joins TRBV6-5 to TRBJ2-1; TCRdb proposes TRBD2, but this gene call is untestable without DNA. This CDR3 has 14 residues. CDR1 is MNHEY, CDR2 SVGAGI, per germline. CDR3 region: CASSGLAAYNEQFF.

Measured by frequency, this clonotype is medium-sized (0.01 to 0.1%). The chain links TRBV5-6 to TRBJ2-1; the D call of TRBD2 rests on TCRdb alone, since no DNA is present to check it. From germline, CDR1 is SGHDT and CDR2 YYEEEE. The CDR3 is made up of 18 amino acids. CDR3 amino acids: CASSLELAGGPGQNEQFF.

The rearrangement uses TRBV14 and TRBJ2-1; TCRdb picks TRBD1, but there is no DNA to check that call. This CDR3 is built from 16 residues. CDR1 SGHDN and CDR2 FVKESK come from the germline V gene. The chain's CDR3 is CASSPLGTRPYNEQFF.

The chain joins TRBV29-1 to TRBJ2-7; TCRdb indicates TRBD2, and absent DNA this call remains unverified. This CDR3 comprises 16 residues. In germline, CDR1 is SQVTM, CDR2 ANQGSEA. Here the CDR3 reads CSVEHGLAGESYEQYF.